These 10 T cell receptor beta chains originate from one sample sequenced in a study of cytotoxic CD8 clonotypes in ibrutinib-treated CLL. Data came from immunoSEQ multiplex PCR; TCRdb stores just in-frame clones and leaves some out. The repertoire holds roughly 180,000 clones, more than 80% seen once, with roughly 4.5% in the top ten. The sample consisted of PBMCs, taken after 24 months of ibrutinib treatment. These receptors were obtained from a human donor with chronic lymphocytic leukemia.

The sample holds one count of this clone. Germline is not matched at one junction end, which may reflect a read error. The chain combines TRBV2 with TRBJ2-7, with D possibly being TRBD2 (6 bases). Germline CDR1 SNHLY, CDR2 FYNNEI. CDR3 size: 11 residues. CDR3 DNA sequence: TGTGCCAGCAGGGGGAGCGGGCGGTTCTTCTTC. Residues: CASRGSGRFFF.

The V call is TRBV13, the J call TRBJ2-7, with D possibly being TRBD1 (6 bases). There are 15 residues in the CDR3. V was cut by 2 bases and J by 2 bases, with 13 bases left in between. Germline loops: CDR1 PRHDT, CDR2 FYEKMQ (reference sequence). This chain's CDR3 is CASSLSRDNTYEQYF. For the CDR3, the DNA is TGTGCCAGCAGCTTATCCCGGGACAATACCTACGAGCAGTACTTC.

This chain connects TRBV18 to TRBJ1-4; 7 positions agree with TRBD1. Germline lookup yields CDR1 KGHSH and CDR2 LQKENI. This CDR3 is built from 15 residues. V was clipped by 3 bases and J by 7 bases; unmatched bases: 8. The CDR3 DNA is TGTGCCAGCTCACCTCCCCAGGGGGTGGGTGAAAAACTGTTTTTT. This gives the protein CASSPPQGVGEKLFF.

The chain has TRBV7-2 and TRBJ2-3; TRBD2 matches 9 bases. V lost 4 bases and J lost 9; bases outside the gene matches: 14. CDR1 and CDR2 from the germline V gene are SGHTA and FQGNSA. The CDR3 totals 16 residues. The CDR3 sequence: CASSSQPEIAGVTQYF. The CDR3 DNA follows: TGTGCCAGCAGCTCCCAACCGGAAATAGCGGGAGTGACGCAGTATTTT.

The V call is TRBV7-2, the J call TRBJ2-7; TRBD2 aligns across 14 bases. CDR1 and CDR2 from the germline V gene are SGHTA and FQGNSA. CDR3 length: 17 residues. V gave up 5 bases and J gave up 3 bases; unmatched junction bases: 9. CDR3 in amino acids: CASSKTRLAGGNYEQYF. The CDR3, as DNA: TGTGCCAGCAGCAAAACTCGACTAGCGGGAGGGAACTACGAGCAGTACTTC.

V is TRBV4-3 and J is TRBJ2-7, with 9 bases lining up with TRBD1. The CDR3 covers 16 residues. CDR1 LGHNA and CDR2 YSLEER come from the germline V gene. V was clipped by 5 bases and J by 6 bases; unmatched bases: 14. The CDR3 DNA sequence: TGCGCCAGCAGCAAAGGGAGAGGACAGGGGTGGAGCGAGCAGTACTTC. Translating it yields CASSKGRGQGWSEQYF.

The chain recombines TRBV6-1 with TRBJ2-3; 16 bases are a match to TRBD2. The CDR3 is 19 amino acids. Per the germline V gene, CDR1 is MNHNS and CDR2 is SASEGT. V lost 4 bases to trimming and J lost 4 bases; unmatched junction nucleotides: 11. DNA for the CDR3: TGTGCCAGCAGTGGGGAAGGGACTAGCGGGAGGGGATGGGCAGATACGCAGTATTTT. Encoded protein: CASSGEGTSGRGWADTQYF.

Only one count was recorded for this clone. The chain couples TRBV5-1 to TRBJ1-1, with a possible D match to TRBD1 (6 bases). Per the germline V gene, CDR1 is SGHRS and CDR2 is YFSETQ. The V and J ends lost 4 bases and 1 base respectively, with 17 bases between them. The CDR3 consists of 16 residues. CDR3 nucleotide sequence: TGCGCCAGCAGCCTATACCGGACAGCAGAGAACACTGAAGCTTTCTTT. Amino acid sequence: CASSLYRTAENTEAFF.

This chain uses TRBV5-1 with TRBJ2-5, with D uncertain. The J call is in doubt because the DNA end fits TRBJ2-7 better. CDR1 is SGHRS, CDR2 YFSETQ, per germline. The CDR3 covers 13 residues. CDR3: CASSFGSSYEQYF. DNA of the CDR3: TGCGCCAGCAGCTTTGGCAGCTCCTACGAGCAGTACTTC.

The CDR3 region has the DNA TGTGCCAGCAGCCTAGACTACAGGAGCTCTGGAAACACCATATATTTT. Protein product: CASSLDYRSSGNTIYF. This chain connects TRBV7-2 to TRBJ1-3; tentatively, D is TRBD1 (5 bases). V lost 5 bases to trimming and J lost 0 bases, with 14 bases between them. The CDR3 length is 16 residues. From germline, CDR1 is SGHTA and CDR2 FQGNSA.